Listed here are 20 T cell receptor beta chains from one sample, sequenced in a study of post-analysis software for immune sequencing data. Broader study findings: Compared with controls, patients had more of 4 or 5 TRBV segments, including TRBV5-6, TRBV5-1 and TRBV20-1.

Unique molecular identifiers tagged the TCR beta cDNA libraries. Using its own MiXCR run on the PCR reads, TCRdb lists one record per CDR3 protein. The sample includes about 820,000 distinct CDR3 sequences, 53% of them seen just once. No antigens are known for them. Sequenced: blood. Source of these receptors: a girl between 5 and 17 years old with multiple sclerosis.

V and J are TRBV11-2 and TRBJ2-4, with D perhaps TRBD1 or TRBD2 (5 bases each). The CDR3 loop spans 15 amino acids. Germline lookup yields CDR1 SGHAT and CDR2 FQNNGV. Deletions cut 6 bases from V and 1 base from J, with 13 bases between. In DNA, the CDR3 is TGTGCCAGCAGAGATAGAGGGGAGGCCAAAAACATTCAGTACTTC. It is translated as CASRDRGEAKNIQYF.

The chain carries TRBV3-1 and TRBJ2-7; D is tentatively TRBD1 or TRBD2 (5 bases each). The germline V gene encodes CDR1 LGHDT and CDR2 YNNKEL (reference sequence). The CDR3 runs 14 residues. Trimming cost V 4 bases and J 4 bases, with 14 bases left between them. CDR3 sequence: CASSPGGTIYEQYF. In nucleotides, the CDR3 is TGTGCCAGCAGCCCTGGGGGTACCATTTACGAGCAGTACTTC.

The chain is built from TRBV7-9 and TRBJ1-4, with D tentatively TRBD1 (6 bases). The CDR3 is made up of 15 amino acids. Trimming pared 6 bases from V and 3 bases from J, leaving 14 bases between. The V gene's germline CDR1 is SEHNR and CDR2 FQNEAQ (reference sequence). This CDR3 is CASSPVRGPNEKLFF. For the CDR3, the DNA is TGTGCCAGCAGTCCAGTCCGGGGGCCTAATGAAAAACTGTTTTTT.

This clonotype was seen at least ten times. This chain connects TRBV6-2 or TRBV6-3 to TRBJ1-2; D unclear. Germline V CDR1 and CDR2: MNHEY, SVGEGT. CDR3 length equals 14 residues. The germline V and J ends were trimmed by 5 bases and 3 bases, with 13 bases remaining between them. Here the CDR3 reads CASSIGPGYYGYTF. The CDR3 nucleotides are TGTGCCAGCAGTATCGGTCCGGGGTACTATGGCTACACCTTC.

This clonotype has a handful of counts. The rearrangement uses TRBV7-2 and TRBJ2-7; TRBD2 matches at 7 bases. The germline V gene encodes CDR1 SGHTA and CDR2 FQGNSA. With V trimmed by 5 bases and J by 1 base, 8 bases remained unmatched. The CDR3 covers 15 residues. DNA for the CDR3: TGTGCCAGCAGCCACCCTGCGGGGGTATCCTACGAGCAGTACTTC. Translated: CASSHPAGVSYEQYF.

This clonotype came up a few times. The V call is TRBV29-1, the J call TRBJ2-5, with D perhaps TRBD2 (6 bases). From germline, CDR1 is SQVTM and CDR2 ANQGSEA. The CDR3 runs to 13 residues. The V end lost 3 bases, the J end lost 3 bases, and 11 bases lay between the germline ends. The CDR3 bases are TGCAGCGTTGATTCGGGGGTGGAAGAGACCCAGTACTTC. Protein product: CSVDSGVEETQYF.

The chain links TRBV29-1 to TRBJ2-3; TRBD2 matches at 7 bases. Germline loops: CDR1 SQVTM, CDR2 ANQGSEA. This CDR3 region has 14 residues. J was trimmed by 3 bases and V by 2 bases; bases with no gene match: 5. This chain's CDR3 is CSVESSGKTDTQYF. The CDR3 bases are TGCAGCGTTGAATCCAGCGGGAAGACAGATACGCAGTATTTT.

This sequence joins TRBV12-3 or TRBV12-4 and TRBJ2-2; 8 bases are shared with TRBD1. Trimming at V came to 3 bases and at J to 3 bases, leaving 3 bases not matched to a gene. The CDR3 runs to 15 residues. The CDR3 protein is CASSFRTGYTGELFF. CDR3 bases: TGTGCCAGCAGTTTCAGGACAGGGTACACCGGGGAGCTGTTTTTT.

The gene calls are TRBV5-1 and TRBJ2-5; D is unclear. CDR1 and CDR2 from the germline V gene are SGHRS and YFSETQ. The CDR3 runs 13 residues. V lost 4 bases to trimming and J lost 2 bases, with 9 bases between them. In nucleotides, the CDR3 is TGCGCCAGCAGCGCCGACTTGCAAGAGACCCAGTACTTC. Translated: CASSADLQETQYF. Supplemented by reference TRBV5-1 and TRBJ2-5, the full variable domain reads KAGVTQTPRYLIKTRGQQVTLSCSPISGHRSVSWYQQTPGQGLQFLFEYFSETQRNKGNFPGRFSGRQFSNSRSEMNVSTLELGDSALYLCASSADLQETQYFGPGTRLLVL.

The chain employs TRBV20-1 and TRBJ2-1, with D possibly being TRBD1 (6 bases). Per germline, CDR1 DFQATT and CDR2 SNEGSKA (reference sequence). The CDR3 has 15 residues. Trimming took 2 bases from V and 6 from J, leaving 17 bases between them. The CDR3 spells CSARTTQGLRNEQFF. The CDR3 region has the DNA TGCAGTGCTAGAACCACCCAGGGGTTGCGCAATGAGCAGTTCTTC.

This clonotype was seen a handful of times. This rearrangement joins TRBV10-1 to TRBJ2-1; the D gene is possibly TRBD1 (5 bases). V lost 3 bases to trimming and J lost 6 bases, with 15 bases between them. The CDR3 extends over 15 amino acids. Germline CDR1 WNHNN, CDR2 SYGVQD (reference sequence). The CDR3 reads CASSERSTGLNEQFF. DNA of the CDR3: TGCGCCAGCAGTGAACGCTCAACAGGTCTCAATGAGCAGTTCTTC.

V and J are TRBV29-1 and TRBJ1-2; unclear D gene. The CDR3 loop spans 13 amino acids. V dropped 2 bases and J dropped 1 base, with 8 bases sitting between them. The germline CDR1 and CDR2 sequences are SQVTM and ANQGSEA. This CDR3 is CSVEPPDNYGYTF. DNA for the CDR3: TGCAGCGTTGAACCCCCGGATAACTATGGCTACACCTTC.

This CDR3 is CSVRLRTSDYNEQFF. CDR3 nucleotide sequence: TGCAGCGTCCGTCTTAGGACTAGCGATTACAATGAGCAGTTCTTC. V and J are TRBV29-1 and TRBJ2-1, with TRBD2 matching 9 bases. V lost 6 bases to trimming and J lost 4 bases; unmatched junction nucleotides: 10. CDR3 length: 15 residues. Germline V lookup: CDR1 SQVTM, CDR2 ANQGSEA.

The CDR3 coding sequence is TGCAGTGCTGAATTAGCGGGGGGGCCTAACGAGCAGTACTTC. This encodes CSAELAGGPNEQYF. This chain links TRBV20-1 with TRBJ2-7, with 11 nucleotides matching TRBD2. The CDR3 covers 14 residues. Trimming removed 5 bases from V and 5 bases from J; junction bases left unmatched: 8. The germline gives CDR1 DFQATT, CDR2 SNEGSKA (reference sequence).

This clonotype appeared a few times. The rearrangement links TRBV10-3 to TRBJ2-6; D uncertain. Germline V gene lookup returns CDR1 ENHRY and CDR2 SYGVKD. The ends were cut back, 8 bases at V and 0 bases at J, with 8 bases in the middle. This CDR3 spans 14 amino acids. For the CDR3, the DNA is TGTGCCATCCGTGGGGTCTCTGGGGCCAACGTCCTGACTTTC. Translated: CAIRGVSGANVLTF.

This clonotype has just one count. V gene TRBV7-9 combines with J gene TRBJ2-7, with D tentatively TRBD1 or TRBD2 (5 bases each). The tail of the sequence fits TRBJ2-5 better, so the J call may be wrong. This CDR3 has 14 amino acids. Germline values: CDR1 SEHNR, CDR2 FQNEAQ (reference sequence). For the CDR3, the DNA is TGTGCCAGCAGCTTAATGGGGGAAAGAGAGACCCAGTACTTC. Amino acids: CASSLMGERETQYF.

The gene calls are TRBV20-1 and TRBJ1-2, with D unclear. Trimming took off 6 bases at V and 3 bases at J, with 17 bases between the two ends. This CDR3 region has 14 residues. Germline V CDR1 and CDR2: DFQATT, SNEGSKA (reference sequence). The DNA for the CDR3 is TGCAGTGCGCGGGTCACTCCATCGTACTATGGCTACACCTTC. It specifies CSARVTPSYYGYTF.

The CDR3 sequence: CASGLGLTYQETQYF. CDR3 DNA: TGTGCTAGTGGTTTGGGACTTACCTACCAAGAGACCCAGTACTTC. V is TRBV12-5 and J is TRBJ2-5; D gene uncertain. Germline CDR1 reads LGHNT; CDR2 reads FRNRAP. V was cut by 1 base and J by 0 bases, with 9 bases left in between. The CDR3 covers 15 residues.

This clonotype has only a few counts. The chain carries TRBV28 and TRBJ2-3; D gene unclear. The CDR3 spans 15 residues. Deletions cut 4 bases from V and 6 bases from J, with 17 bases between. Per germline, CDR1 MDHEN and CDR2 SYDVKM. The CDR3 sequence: CASSSGSVSTDTQYF. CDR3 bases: TGTGCCAGCAGTTCCGGGTCTGTATCAACCGATACGCAGTATTTT.

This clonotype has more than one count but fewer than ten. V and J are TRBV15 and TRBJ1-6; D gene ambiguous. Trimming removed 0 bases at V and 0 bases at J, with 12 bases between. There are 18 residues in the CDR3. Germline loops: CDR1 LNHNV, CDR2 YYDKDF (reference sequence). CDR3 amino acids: CATSRDSALSSYNSPLHF. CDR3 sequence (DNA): TGTGCCACCAGCAGAGACTCAGCTCTGAGCTCCTATAATTCACCCCTCCACTTT.